This T cell receptor (beta chain) was retrieved from a study of CD8 T cells in Susac syndrome. Random hexamers were used to reverse transcribe roughly 0.45 to 1 ug of RNA. Each CDR3 protein gets one entry after TCRdb re-called the immunoSEQ multiplex PCR reads with MiXCR. The sample records fewer than 150,000 distinct CDR3 sequences, 90% to 95% being singletons. Purification of the CD8+ and CD4+ T cells relied on negative isolation, and TEMRA cells underwent FACS enrichment. Sequencing was done on a sample of CD8+ T cells from PBMCs. The receptor's source is a human donor in good health.

DNA for the CDR3: TGTGCCAGCAGCGGTCTTGAGGCCCCGAAGTATTTT. Protein product: CASSGLEAPKYF. The genes are TRBV7-2 and TRBJ2-3; no reliable D call. The CDR3 loop spans 12 amino acids. Germline-derived CDR1 and CDR2 are SGHTA and FQGNSA. V lost 5 bases and J lost 13, with 16 bases in between.